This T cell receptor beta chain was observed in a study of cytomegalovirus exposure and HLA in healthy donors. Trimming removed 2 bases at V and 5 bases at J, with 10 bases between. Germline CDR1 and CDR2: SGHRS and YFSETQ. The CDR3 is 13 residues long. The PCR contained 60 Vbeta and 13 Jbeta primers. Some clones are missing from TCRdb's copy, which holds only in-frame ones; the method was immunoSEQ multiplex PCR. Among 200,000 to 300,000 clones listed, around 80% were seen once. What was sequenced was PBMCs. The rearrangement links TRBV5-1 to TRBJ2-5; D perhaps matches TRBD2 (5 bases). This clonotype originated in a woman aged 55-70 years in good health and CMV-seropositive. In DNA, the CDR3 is TGCGCCAGCAGCTTAGGAGGAGCTGAGACCCAGTACTTC. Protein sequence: CASSLGGAETQYF.